This T cell receptor (beta chain) was recorded in a study of beta chain features in type 1 diabetes. Germline V gives CDR1 KGHSH, CDR2 LQKENI. Between the trimmed V and J ends, which lost 2 bases and 9 bases, there was a span of 11 bases. The CDR3 loop spans 13 amino acids. Study-level findings and limits: Within each of all four CD4+ subsets, Type 1 diabetes patients had TCRB CDR3s that were moderately but significantly shorter.

The sequenced template was cDNA made from the entire isolated RNA. TCRdb keeps only in-frame clones here, not all; method: immunoSEQ multiplex PCR. The data show approximately 16,000 clones, 70% seen once. Worth noting for this clone: What it recognizes is unknown.

The rearrangement links TRBV18 to TRBJ2-1; D unresolved. Sequencing was carried out using stem cell memory CD4+ T cells from blood. The TCR originated in a man between 25 and 39 years old with type 1 diabetes. CDR3 region: CASSPISSGEQFF. CDR3 DNA: TGTGCCAGCTCACCAATCAGCTCGGGTGAGCAGTTCTTC.